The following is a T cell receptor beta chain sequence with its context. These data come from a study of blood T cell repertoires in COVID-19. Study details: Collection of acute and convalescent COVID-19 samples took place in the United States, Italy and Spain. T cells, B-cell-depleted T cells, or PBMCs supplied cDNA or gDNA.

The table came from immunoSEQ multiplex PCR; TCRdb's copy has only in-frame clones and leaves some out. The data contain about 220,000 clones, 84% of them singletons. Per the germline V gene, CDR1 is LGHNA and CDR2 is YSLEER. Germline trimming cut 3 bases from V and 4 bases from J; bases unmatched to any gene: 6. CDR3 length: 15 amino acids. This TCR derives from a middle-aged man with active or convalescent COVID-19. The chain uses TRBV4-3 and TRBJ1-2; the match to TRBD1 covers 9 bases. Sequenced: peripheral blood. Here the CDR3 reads CASSHGGQGLYGYTF. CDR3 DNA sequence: TGCGCCAGCAGCCACGGGGGACAGGGACTCTATGGCTACACCTTC.